This T cell receptor (beta chain) was captured by sequencing in a study of T-cell reconstitution after alpha-beta-depleted transplantation in children. The CDR3 consists of 14 residues. Looked up from germline, CDR1 is SNHLY and CDR2 is FYNNEI. The V gene lost 5 bases and the J gene lost 4 bases, with 14 bases spanning the gap. Unique molecular identifiers were incorporated during preparation of the TCRbeta library. TCRdb fed the PCR reads into MiXCR, producing one record per CDR3 protein. Of roughly 500,000 distinct CDR3 sequences listed, around 12% are singletons. There are many counts of this clonotype.

The TCR sequence derives from a human donor who donated a stem cell graft to a child with combined immunodeficiency. The chain has TRBV2 and TRBJ1-1, with D maybe TRBD1 (5 bases). Sequencing was performed on PBMCs from the stem cell graft donor, taken from the stem cell graft. Here the CDR3 reads CASSPGTVSTEAFF. CDR3 DNA: TGTGCCAGCAGTCCAGGGACGGTGAGCACTGAAGCTTTCTTT.